This T cell receptor (beta chain) originates from a study of metastatic and nonmetastatic thyroid tumors. In the study overall: Across peripheral blood and tumor or nodule tissue samples taken from malignant and benign thyroid patients, the repertoires were compared with one another.

Patients were all untreated before their thyroid surgery. This clone came up many times. What it binds is unknown. Study observations and caveats: Benign nodules reportedly had significantly lower TCR beta diversity than malignant thyroid tumors in blood and tumor.

Germline CDR1 is SGHRS and CDR2 is YFSETQ. The CDR3 consists of 18 residues. Unmatched junction bases numbered 7, after V lost 0 bases and J lost 0 bases. Original processing notes: CDR3 differences across clinicopathological groups were used to build a distant-metastasis classifier for papillary thyroid cancer. With MiXCR, TCRdb reprocessed the PCR reads. The V and J calls reflect TCRdb's pipeline rather than the authors' work. The sample lists roughly 42,000 clones, approximately 20% seen once, with roughly 13% in the top ten. This receptor was obtained from a female donor with papillary thyroid cancer or a benign thyroid nodule (not recorded which). Some clones in this sample may be carry-over from other donors' samples. Sequencing input: tumor tissue. The genes are TRBV5-1 and TRBJ1-1; 11 bases line up with TRBD1. CDR3 loop: CASSLAGTGGLMNTEAFF. DNA for the CDR3: TGCGCCAGCAGCTTGGCCGGGACAGGGGGTTTGATGAACACTGAAGCTTTCTTT.